Presented here are 23 T cell receptor beta chains from one specimen sequenced in a study of prognosis after radiotherapy for stage I lung cancer. Researchers used two-round multiplex PCR to amplify TCR beta CDR3 starting from genomic DNA. The first round of PCR was done with primers that matched each TRBV and TRBJ gene. TCRdb called the multiplex PCR reads again in MiXCR, with one record for every CDR3 protein. The data hold tens of thousands of distinct CDR3 sequences, with about 35% observed a single time. The sample here was PBMCs, taken before or after stereotactic body radiation therapy (not recorded which). The receptors shown here come from a donor aged 50 or older with non-small cell lung cancer.

This rearrangement joins TRBV7-6 to TRBJ1-1; D is perhaps TRBD1 (6 bases). This CDR3 region has 15 residues. Germline CDR1 SGHVS, CDR2 FNYEAQ. The V end was cut by 3 bases, the J end by 1 base, with 12 bases between. This CDR3 reads CASSFSGHPNTEAFF. The CDR3 DNA follows: TGTGCCAGCAGCTTTTCGGGACACCCGAACACTGAAGCTTTCTTT.

This clonotype was picked up many times. The chain joins TRBV25-1 to TRBJ1-1, with no clear D. The germline V gene encodes CDR1 MGHDK and CDR2 SYGVNS. This CDR3 spans 14 amino acids. Trimming pared 3 bases from V and 1 base from J, leaving 9 bases between. CDR3 protein: CASSDPAGNTEAFF. The CDR3 nucleotides read TGTGCCAGCAGTGATCCCGCAGGGAACACTGAAGCTTTCTTT.

This clonotype was detected ten times or more. The chain joins TRBV11-2 to TRBJ2-5, with D uncertain. Germline lookup yields CDR1 SGHAT and CDR2 FQNNGV. This CDR3 comprises 13 residues. The V gene lost 1 base and the J gene lost 5 bases, with 8 bases spanning the gap. The CDR3 loop reads CASSLVLSETQYF. DNA of the CDR3: TGTGCCAGCAGCTTAGTGCTATCGGAGACCCAGTACTTC. Supplemented by reference TRBV11-2 and TRBJ2-5, the full variable domain reads EAGVAQSPRYKIIEKRQSVAFWCNPISGHATLYWYQQILGQGPKLLIQFQNNGVVDDSQLPKDRFSAERLKGVDSTLKIQPAKLEDSAVYLCASSLVLSETQYFGPGTRLLVL.

This clonotype has a count of ten or more. The chain combines TRBV7-2 with TRBJ2-7; D uncertain. The germline V gene has CDR1 SGHTA and CDR2 FQGNSA. Trimming stripped 5 bases from V and 2 bases from J, with 16 bases between. The CDR3 has 15 amino acids. The CDR3, as DNA: TGTGCCAGCAGCCTTTTCGGGCCGTCTACCTACGAGCAGTACTTC. Translated: CASSLFGPSTYEQYF.

This clonotype was detected ten times or more. The chain employs TRBV6-2 or TRBV6-3 and TRBJ2-5, with D tentatively TRBD1 or TRBD2 (5 bases each). The CDR3 consists of 15 residues. V lost 0 bases and J lost 7, with 15 bases in between. CDR1 is MNHEY and CDR2 is SVGEGT in the germline V gene. CDR3 loop: CASSYSRKGPGTQYF. In nucleotides, the CDR3 is TGTGCCAGCAGTTACTCGAGAAAGGGACCGGGGACCCAGTACTTC.

This clonotype was recorded many times. The genes are TRBV20-1 and TRBJ1-2; D call uncertain. The germline CDR1 and CDR2 sequences are DFQATT and SNEGSKA (reference sequence). Trimming shortened V by 4 bases and J by 8 bases, and 14 bases separated the two germline ends. The CDR3 runs to 12 residues. The CDR3, as DNA: TGCAGTGCTAACGCAGGTTCGAAAGGCTACACCTTC. Protein: CSANAGSKGYTF.

This clonotype was seen at least ten times. In DNA, the CDR3 is TGCAGTGCTAATGGGAGGGAGAACACCGGGGAGCTGTTTTTT. It is translated as CSANGRENTGELFF. The chain combines TRBV20-1 with TRBJ2-2; 7 nucleotides line up with TRBD2. J gave up 1 base and V 4 bases, and 3 bases lay outside the gene matches. The CDR3 runs 14 residues. CDR1 and CDR2 from the germline V gene are DFQATT and SNEGSKA (reference sequence).

CDR3 coding DNA: TGTGCCAGCAGTCCCCTTAGTACAGATACGCAGTATTTT. Its translation: CASSPLSTDTQYF. The chain joins TRBV28 to TRBJ2-3; D not certain. Deletions cut 5 bases from V and 3 bases from J, with 9 bases between. The V gene's germline CDR1 is MDHEN and CDR2 SYDVKM. The CDR3 length is 13 residues.

This clonotype occurred many times. This chain joins TRBV27 and TRBJ2-7; D uncertain. Germline CDR1 and CDR2: MNHEY and SMNVEV (reference sequence). CDR3 length: 11 amino acids. V was trimmed by 5 bases and J by 3 bases, leaving 5 bases between them. The CDR3 sequence: CASSDFYEQYF. The CDR3 DNA sequence: TGTGCCAGCAGTGACTTCTACGAGCAGTACTTC.

In its sample, this clonotype was seen once. A far larger clone is just one base off, so this is likely a read error. V and J are TRBV6-4 and TRBJ1-6, with D uncertain. CDR1 is MRHNA and CDR2 is SNTAGT in the germline V gene. The CDR3 runs to 14 residues. CDR3 sequence: CSSRPPLYNSPLHF. The CDR3 region has the DNA TGTTCCAGCAGACCCCCCCTCTATAATTCACCCCTCCACTTT.

Notes on this clonotype: A single base is all that separates this from a far larger clone, so a read error is likely. DNA for the CDR3: TGCAGTGCTATCCGGACGCTCAGGGATGAGCAGTTCTTC. Translating gives CSAIRTLRDEQFF. V and J are TRBV20-1 and TRBJ2-5; a possible D gene is TRBD1 (5 bases). TRBJ2-1 matches the DNA end more closely, so the J call is doubtful. CDR1 is DFQATT and CDR2 is SNEGSKA in the germline V gene (reference sequence). The CDR3 covers 13 residues.

This clonotype was picked up many times. J is TRBJ2-3 and V is TRBV18; a possible D gene is TRBD2 (6 bases). The CDR3 has 15 amino acids. The V and J ends lost 3 bases and 4 bases respectively, with 14 bases between them. Germline CDR1 is KGHSH and CDR2 is LQKENI. CDR3 in amino acids: CASSPFAVAADTQYF. The CDR3 DNA sequence: TGTGCCAGCTCACCCTTCGCGGTAGCGGCAGATACGCAGTATTTT.

This clonotype was counted many times. J is TRBJ2-7 and V is TRBV5-8; D gene uncertain. Looked up from germline, CDR1 is SGHTS and CDR2 is YDEGEE. V was clipped by 2 bases and J by 2 bases, with 14 bases between them. The CDR3 runs 15 residues. The CDR3 DNA is TGTGCCAGCAGCTTAGATCCGACACTAACCTACGAGCAGTACTTC. Its translation: CASSLDPTLTYEQYF.

The chain recombines TRBV7-3 with TRBJ2-3, with D possibly matching TRBD2 (6 bases). The ends were cut back, 5 bases at V and 2 bases at J, with 11 bases in the middle. From germline, CDR1 is SGHTA and CDR2 FQGTGA. This CDR3 is built from 14 residues. CDR3 bases: TGTGCCAGCAGCACGGGAGAGATCACAGATACGCAGTATTTT. This sequence encodes CASSTGEITDTQYF.

Comments on this clonotype: This could be a read error, since a much larger clone is one nucleotide away. The V and J genes are TRBV7-7 and TRBJ2-5, with 9 bases lining up with TRBD1. Germline CDR1 reads SSHAT; CDR2 reads FNYEAQ (reference sequence). This CDR3 region has 16 residues. CDR3 sequence (DNA): TGTGCTAGCAGCTTACTCGGACAGGGGTTAGGAGAGAACCAGTACTTC. Its translation: CASSLLGQGLGENQYF.

At least ten counts were recorded for this clonotype. The rearrangement joins TRBV30 to TRBJ2-1, with 7 bases aligning to TRBD1. The CDR3 covers 16 residues. J lost 1 base, V lost 2 bases, and 8 bases had no gene match. CDR1 is GTSNPN, CDR2 SVGIG, per germline (reference sequence). In nucleotides, the CDR3 is TGTGCCTGGAGTTTTCCTGACAGGGCGTCCTACAATGAGCAGTTCTTC. This encodes CAWSFPDRASYNEQFF.

This clonotype was observed at least ten times. The CDR3: CSARSLTSGSTTGELFF. The CDR3 DNA follows: TGCAGTGCTAGATCCCTAACTAGCGGGAGTACCACCGGGGAGCTGTTTTTT. This chain connects TRBV20-1 to TRBJ2-2, with 11 bases identical to TRBD2. From germline, CDR1 is DFQATT and CDR2 SNEGSKA (reference sequence). Germline trimming cut 2 bases from V and 4 bases from J; bases unmatched to any gene: 9. CDR3 size: 17 residues.

This clonotype was detected many times. The DNA for the CDR3 is TGTGCCAGCGCATACGGTCAGCCGGCCACTGAAGCTTTCTTT. Translating gives CASAYGQPATEAFF. The rearrangement joins TRBV5-5 to TRBJ1-1; D is unresolved. Per germline, CDR1 SGHKS and CDR2 YYEKEE (reference sequence). V was pared by 7 bases and J by 4 bases, with 17 bases between. The CDR3 loop spans 14 amino acids.

This clonotype was detected only once. The rearrangement joins TRBV28 to TRBJ1-1; possibly TRBD1 for D (6 bases). The length of the CDR3 is 17 residues. V was pared by 2 bases and J by 10 bases, with 26 bases between. The germline V gene has CDR1 MDHEN and CDR2 SYDVKM. In nucleotides, the CDR3 is TGTGCCAGCAGTTTAGGGACATCTGCTTGGGGAAGGGCTGGAGCTTTCTTT. It specifies CASSLGTSAWGRAGAFF.

This clonotype has ten or more counts. The chain combines TRBV29-1 with TRBJ2-3; a weak D match, TRBD1 (7 bases). CDR3 length: 15 residues. The germline gives CDR1 SQVTM, CDR2 ANQGSEA. The V gene lost 5 bases and the J gene lost 1 base, with 16 bases spanning the gap. In DNA, the CDR3 is TGCAGCGTTCGACAGGGAGGAAGCGGCACAGATACGCAGTATTTT. Translation gives CSVRQGGSGTDTQYF.

This clonotype was counted ten times or more. The chain couples TRBV24-1 to TRBJ1-2; 7 bases map to TRBD1. V trimming: 5 bases; J trimming: 6 bases; junction bases outside the gene matches: 2. Per the germline V gene, CDR1 is KGHDR and CDR2 is SFDVKD. The CDR3 has 12 residues. The CDR3 DNA reads TGTGCCACCAGTGGGGACAGCGATGGCTACACCTTC. It is translated as CATSGDSDGYTF.

This clonotype was picked up one time. The junction departs from the called germline gene at one end, perhaps through a read error. The chain uses TRBV20-1 and TRBJ1-1; D is uncertain. Germline V gene lookup returns CDR1 DFQATT and CDR2 SNEGSKA (reference sequence). This CDR3 has 13 amino acids. The CDR3, as DNA: TGCAGTGCTCCCGGGTCACGAGACACTGAAGCTTTATTT. Its protein product is CSAPGSRDTEALF.

This clonotype has ten or more counts. CDR3 DNA: TGTGCCAGCAGCCCCCGACAGGGAAACACTGAAGCTTTCTTT. Translating it yields CASSPRQGNTEAFF. The chain combines TRBV7-2 with TRBJ1-1; TRBD1 agrees at 7 bases. CDR3 size: 14 residues. CDR1 and CDR2 from the germline V gene are SGHTA and FQGNSA. V was clipped by 5 bases and J by 2 bases; unmatched bases: 5.